This paragraph reports one TCR beta chain. These data belong to a study of post-analysis software for immune sequencing data. cDNA libraries for TCR beta contained unique molecular identifiers. cDNA molecules numbering about 490,000 came from roughly 1.1 to 9.2 million T cells. TCRdb recomputed calls from the PCR reads with MiXCR, one row per CDR3 protein. This table holds about 800,000 distinct CDR3 sequences, 25% to 30% found once. Specimen: blood. This receptor was taken from a girl between 10 and 17 years old with multiple sclerosis.

The CDR3 sequence: CASSPGVGPEQYF. The CDR3 region has the DNA TGTGCCAGCAGCCCCGGGGTAGGTCCCGAGCAGTACTTC. The V gene is TRBV7-9, the J gene TRBJ2-5; D might be TRBD2 (5 bases). The J call is uncertain, as TRBJ2-7 better fits the DNA end. CDR1 is SEHNR and CDR2 is FQNEAQ in the germline V gene (reference sequence). This CDR3 region has 13 residues.